This TCR beta chain comes out of a study of long-term antiretroviral therapy in people with HIV. The trim removed 2 bases at V and 1 base at J, leaving 2 bases unmatched. Germline CDR1 is MNHEY and CDR2 is SMNVEV (reference sequence). This CDR3 spans 16 amino acids. This clone was counted between two and nine times. Each contributor possessed a minimum of one pre-ART and a minimum of two post-ART PBMC samples. Participants who had HIV were, without exception, treated in the United States. A v3.0 immunoSEQ assay was performed at survey level. Profiling relied on immunoSEQ multiplex PCR, and the TCRdb table lists in-frame clones only, not all of them. The table includes 25,000 to 30,000 clones, 80% to 85% detected once.

This TCR was recovered from a man between 18 and 35 years old with HIV. J is TRBJ2-2 and V is TRBV27, with 9 bases that match TRBD1. Sequencing used unsorted PBMCs, obtained 0.8 years before starting antiretroviral therapy. In nucleotides, the CDR3 is TGTGCCAGCAGTTTAGGGACAGGGATGAACACCGGGGAGCTGTTTTTT. Amino acids: CASSLGTGMNTGELFF.